This note documents a single T cell receptor (beta chain) sequence. What this receptor recognizes is not known. No per-base quality is available; no much larger clone lies one base away. The CDR3 regions of human TCRbeta chains were analyzed by immunosequencing. The original methods were these. Repertoire TCRs were checked for matches against a reference library of SARS-CoV-2-specific TCRs that had been generated using the MIRA antigen-specificity platform. Breadth was defined as the fraction of unique TCRs that were SARS-CoV-2-associated, and depth was defined as the fraction of total T cells that were SARS-CoV-2-associated. Using the MIRA data, each spike-specific TCR was assigned both to the spike region to which the TCR was reactive and to a CD4 or CD8 class. Log10-transformed breadth and depth values were compared by one-way ANOVA with Sidak's multiple comparisons tests. What TCRdb holds here is the immuneACCESS table cut down to in-frame rearrangements. Part of the clones is not present; checked against another copy, under half of the missing clones reflect an unresolved V gene, and the others are unexplained. The D gene and trimming were derived from the DNA, and the V and J assignments and clone size from that table. The sample table holds about 150,000 clones, of which over 85% were seen once. Approximately 17% of the sample comes from the top ten.

The time point label, as the study defines it: baseline before first vaccination. Vaccinee samples came from UK trials COV001 and COV002, including a single-blind randomized controlled phase 2/3 trial of AZD1222 (ChAdOx1 nCoV-19) in healthy adults. Trial participant PBMC samples were collected at day 0 and day 28 after the second dose for TCRbeta chain sequencing. These data come from a study of T cell responses to AZD1222 COVID-19 vaccine (dated by TCRdb to the early 2020s). Turning to the overall study: AZD1222 recipients given second doses at about 4 weeks or at about 12 weeks were pooled, since spike-specific TCR depth and breadth were not found to differ between the two schedules. TCR sequencing covered approximately 230 trial participants: about 210 given two doses of AZD1222 and 26 given two doses of MenACWY control vaccine. Trial participants were enrolled by age into 18-55, 56-69 and 70-plus year subgroups, with roughly 150, 30 and 60 TCR-sequenced participants respectively. What the research found in general, with its limitations: Vaccine-associated CD4 TCRs spanned the whole spike protein, with dominant responses in regions 160-218 and 743-854. After two AZD1222 doses, spike-specific TCR breadth and depth were significantly higher than at day 0 and than in MenACWY recipients. Because no day 14 peak-response samples were available, repertoires were characterized only after the peak T cell response. In the small 56-69-year group, the increase in depth fell short of significance, most likely because of low power. Participants were mostly white British, with more females than males. The authors suggested clonal diversity may have been underestimated. Conclusions about previously exposed vaccinees are limited because only a handful of AZD1222 recipients were SARS-CoV-2 seropositive at baseline. Reportedly, close to half of the unique spike-specific TCRs recognized epitopes lying outside the regions that are mutated in the B.1.351 and B.1.1.7 variants.

From the cysteine up to the phenylalanine, the CDR3 has a length of 15 residues. Just CDR3 DNA is preserved here, 45 bases in frame from base 1. The chain uses TRBV21-1 and TRBJ2-1; the listed D gene, TRBD1, was not tested against the DNA. TRBV21-1 is a documented pseudogene. The TCR sequence derives from an adult in good health. Sequencing was performed on peripheral blood, taken on day 0 of AZD1222 vaccination. The bases read TGTGCCAGCAGCCTCGACAGGGGAGAGGGGAATGAGCAGTTCTTC. This gives the protein CASSLDRGEGNEQFF.